This TCR beta chain appears in the sequencing data of a study of T cells in Graves' hyperthyroidism and ophthalmopathy. Looking at the study overall: Before any treatment, at initial diagnosis, peripheral blood was collected.

The CDR3 length is 16 residues. Per germline, CDR1 MNHEY and CDR2 SMNVEV (reference sequence). With 4 bases removed from V and 2 bases from J, the gap between germline ends came to 14 bases. The TCR beta CDR3 regions underwent amplification using RNA transcripts as the source. TCR CDR3 regions were first amplified by RT-PCR with HTBI primers. Using its own MiXCR run on the multiplex PCR reads, TCRdb lists one record per CDR3 protein. The data hold 650,000 to 750,000 distinct CDR3 sequences, with about 15% observed a single time. The rearrangement joins TRBV27 to TRBJ2-2; the D gene is possibly TRBD2 (5 bases). The sequenced sample consisted of blood. The receptor was isolated from a woman younger than 30 with Graves' hyperthyroidism. The CDR3 sequence: CASSSGWTGNTGELFF. The DNA for the CDR3 is TGTGCCAGCAGTTCGGGATGGACGGGAAACACCGGGGAGCTGTTTTTT.